These 15 T cell receptor beta chains originate from one sample sequenced in a study of blood T cell repertoires in COVID-19. The repertoire was sequenced with immunoSEQ multiplex PCR; TCRdb's copy has only in-frame clones and lacks some. Of 95,000 to 150,000 clones in the sample, 74% were seen once. The specimen was peripheral blood. The receptors come from a man aged 60 to 69 with acute or convalescent COVID-19.

The rearrangement uses TRBV7-9 and TRBJ2-7, with D hard to call. Deletions cut 11 bases from V and 5 bases from J, with 13 bases between. Looked up from germline, CDR1 is SEHNR and CDR2 is FQNEAQ (reference sequence). This CDR3 has 11 amino acids. The DNA for the CDR3 is TGTGCCGTTGGGCAAGGCGACGAGCAGTACTTC. Translating gives CAVGQGDEQYF.

V gene TRBV28 combines with J gene TRBJ2-1; TRBD1 matches at 8 bases. From germline, CDR1 is MDHEN and CDR2 SYDVKM. The CDR3 extends over 14 amino acids. The V segment lost 11 bases and the J segment 8 bases; nucleotides outside the gene matches: 14. This chain's CDR3 is CASGRDRHPDEQFF. The CDR3 DNA reads as TGTGCCTCGGGCCGGGACAGGCATCCGGATGAGCAGTTCTTC.

V usage is TRBV7-3 and J usage is TRBJ2-2, with TRBD1 matching 9 bases. Trimming at V came to 4 bases and at J to 7 bases, leaving 10 bases not matched to a gene. Germline V gives CDR1 SGHTA, CDR2 FQGTGA. The CDR3 length is 16 residues. As DNA, the CDR3 is TGTGCCAGCAGCTCACGGGACAGGGCATCCGGCGGGGAGCTGTTTTTT. This gives the protein CASSSRDRASGGELFF.

V gene TRBV12-3 or TRBV12-4 combines with J gene TRBJ1-2, with D possibly TRBD1 on 5 matching bases. The CDR3 length is 12 residues. V shed 3 bases and J shed 6 bases, with 8 bases lying between them. CDR3 sequence (DNA): TGTGCCAGCAGTTTTATACAGGATGGCTACACCTTC. It encodes CASSFIQDGYTF.

This clone has a single count. The chain uses TRBV6-6 and TRBJ1-5; no definite D call. Germline CDR1 MNHNY, CDR2 SVGAGI (reference sequence). CDR3 length: 13 residues. The V end was cut by 5 bases, the J end by 4 bases, with 9 bases between. The CDR3 sequence is CASSPGPNQPQHF. CDR3 in DNA: TGTGCCAGCAGTCCTGGGCCAAATCAGCCCCAGCATTTT.

J is TRBJ1-5 and V is TRBV9, with unresolved D. CDR3 size: 16 residues. Germline V CDR1 and CDR2: SGDLS, YYNGEE. V lost 2 bases and J 2 bases, leaving 14 bases between the germline ends. The CDR3 coding sequence is TGTGCCAGCAGCGTCTCAGGTGAACCTGGCAATCAGCCCCAGCATTTT. Protein product: CASSVSGEPGNQPQHF.

The chain uses TRBV5-1 and TRBJ1-5; tentative D call: TRBD1 (6 bases). Germline-derived CDR1 and CDR2 are SGHRS and YFSETQ. Trimming took off 4 bases at V and 5 bases at J, with 19 bases between the two ends. The CDR3 loop spans 16 amino acids. The CDR3 DNA follows: TGCGCCAGCAGCCCCGGGGATTGGGGGGGCGATCAGCCCCAGCATTTT. Translated: CASSPGDWGGDQPQHF.

The chain carries TRBV7-3 and TRBJ1-4; 9 nucleotides align to TRBD1. CDR1 SGHTA and CDR2 FQGTGA come from the germline V gene. Trimming took 6 bases from V and 5 from J; bases not matched to a gene: 7. This CDR3 is 15 amino acids long. The chain's CDR3 is CASSKRTGENEKLFF. The DNA for the CDR3 is TGTGCCAGCAGTAAGCGGACAGGGGAAAATGAAAAACTGTTTTTT.

The chain combines TRBV30 with TRBJ1-2; 10 bases agree with TRBD1. V shed 2 bases and J 6 bases; nucleotides not matched to a gene: 3. Per germline, CDR1 GTSNPN and CDR2 SVGIG (reference sequence). The CDR3 covers 13 residues. DNA of the CDR3: TGTGCCTGGAGTAGGGGGACAGGGGATGGCTACACCTTC. It codes for CAWSRGTGDGYTF.

The chain recombines TRBV6-5 with TRBJ2-1, with a tentative D call TRBD2 (6 bases). The germline gives CDR1 MNHEY, CDR2 SVGAGI. Trimming pared 6 bases from V and 7 bases from J, leaving 10 bases between. This CDR3 has 12 amino acids. The DNA for the CDR3 is TGTGCCAGCAGGACGCGGGGAAATGAGCAGTTCTTC. Amino acids: CASRTRGNEQFF.

The chain couples TRBV7-9 to TRBJ1-2; D is unclear. Trimming took 2 bases from V and 9 from J, leaving 7 bases between them. The CDR3 loop spans 11 amino acids. In germline, CDR1 is SEHNR, CDR2 FQNEAQ (reference sequence). The CDR3 DNA reads TGTGCCAGCAGCTTACAGTCGCGCTACACCTTC. This encodes CASSLQSRYTF.

V is TRBV7-2 and J is TRBJ2-5; tentative D call: TRBD2 (5 bases). The germline V gene has CDR1 SGHTA and CDR2 FQGNSA. Trimming shortened V by 5 bases and J by 5 bases, and 24 bases separated the two germline ends. The CDR3 sequence is 17 residues long. The CDR3 spells CASSNLPRGYARETQYF. The CDR3 bases are TGTGCCAGCAGCAACCTTCCCCGAGGGTATGCCAGGGAGACCCAGTACTTC.

This chain links TRBV7-9 with TRBJ1-1; D remains ambiguous. This CDR3 has 17 residues. The germline V and J ends were trimmed by 5 bases and 1 base, with 20 bases remaining between them. Germline CDR1 SEHNR, CDR2 FQNEAQ (reference sequence). The chain's CDR3 is CASSRLEGSWRNTEAFF. The CDR3 DNA reads TGTGCCAGCAGCCGCCTCGAGGGCTCGTGGAGGAACACTGAAGCTTTCTTT.

The rearrangement links TRBV10-1 to TRBJ1-4; 9 nucleotides line up with TRBD1. CDR1 and CDR2 (germline): WNHNN, SYGVQD (reference sequence). This CDR3 contains 14 residues. The junction had 4 bases not matched to a gene; V was cut back by 5 bases and J by 6 bases. The CDR3 DNA follows: TGCGCCAGCAGTCCGGGACAGGGCCATGAAAAACTGTTTTTT. Protein product: CASSPGQGHEKLFF.

The gene calls are TRBV14 and TRBJ1-1, with 8 bases that match TRBD1. This CDR3 spans 17 amino acids. Germline lookup yields CDR1 SGHDN and CDR2 FVKESK. J gave up 6 bases and V 1 base, and 13 bases lay outside the gene matches. The CDR3: CASSQGVPRTGRSEAFF. The CDR3 region has the DNA TGTGCCAGCAGCCAAGGGGTCCCCCGGACAGGGCGCTCTGAAGCTTTCTTT.